This T cell receptor beta chain was documented in a study of T cells in tuberculosis. Across the whole study: CD1B tetramers identified T cells specific for mycobacterial lipid GMM.

Sequencing was performed with immunoSEQ multiplex PCR; in TCRdb, only in-frame clones are kept and a portion is missing. The sample lists tens of thousands of clones; 81% were seen once. The ends lost 1 base at V and 3 bases at J; junction bases unmatched: 5. CDR3 length: 15 amino acids. Germline V CDR1 and CDR2: LGHNT, FRNRAP. Sorting used thawed, overnight-rested PBMC stained with anti-CD3, a viability dye and GMM-loaded CD1B tetramer. C32 glucose monomycolate from Rhodococcus equi was loaded onto the CD1B tetramers. Each donor contributed roughly 100,000 sorted tetramer-negative cells. This TCR came from an adult woman with latent tuberculosis. J is TRBJ1-1 and V is TRBV12-5; 7 bases match TRBD1. Sequencing input: CD1b-GMM tetramer-negative cells sorted from PBMCs. As DNA, the CDR3 is TGTGCTAGTGGTTTGGGAAGACAGGGATACACTGAAGCTTTCTTT. This encodes CASGLGRQGYTEAFF.